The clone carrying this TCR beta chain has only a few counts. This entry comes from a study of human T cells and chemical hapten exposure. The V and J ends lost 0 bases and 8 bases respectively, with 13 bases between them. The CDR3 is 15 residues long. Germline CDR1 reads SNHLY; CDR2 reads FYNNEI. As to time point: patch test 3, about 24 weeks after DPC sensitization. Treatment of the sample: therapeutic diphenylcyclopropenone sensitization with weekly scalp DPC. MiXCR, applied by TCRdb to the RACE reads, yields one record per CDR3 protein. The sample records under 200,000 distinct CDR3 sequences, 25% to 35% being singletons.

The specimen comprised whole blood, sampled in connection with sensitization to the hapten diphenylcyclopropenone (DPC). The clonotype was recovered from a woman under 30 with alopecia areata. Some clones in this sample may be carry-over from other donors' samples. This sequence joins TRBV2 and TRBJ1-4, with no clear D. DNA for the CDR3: TGTGCCAGCAGTGAAGCGCGCGGGCTTGTCGAAAAACTGTTTTTT. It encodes CASSEARGLVEKLFF.